Below, 26 T cell receptor beta chains from the same sample are listed, as sequenced in a study of a mutant IDH1 vaccine in newly diagnosed glioma. Sequencing was performed with immunoSEQ multiplex PCR; in TCRdb, only in-frame clones are kept and a portion is missing. The sample holds over 45,000 clones; approximately 92% are singletons and the top ten take roughly 2.4%. This sample's time point: week 35, safety follow-up. It was 300 ug of mutant IDH1 20-mer peptide that made up each vaccine dose, given with topical imiquimod. No antigens are known for them. The starting material was PBMCs, obtained from a glioma patient whose treatment included an IDH1 peptide vaccine. The receptors come from a man between 45 and 60 years old with glioma.

The chain has TRBV2 and TRBJ2-5, with TRBD2 matching over 7 bases. The J segment lost 4 bases and the V segment lost 8 bases, leaving 10 bases of the junction unmatched. The V gene's germline CDR1 is SNHLY and CDR2 FYNNEI. The CDR3 contains 14 residues. This CDR3 reads CASASGYGRETQYF. The CDR3 nucleotides read TGTGCCAGCGCTAGCGGATACGGCCGAGAGACCCAGTACTTC.

This clone was observed a single time. The chain recombines TRBV29-1 with TRBJ1-4; TRBD1 is a possible D gene (5 bases). Trimming stripped 4 bases from V and 8 bases from J, with 14 bases between. Germline values: CDR1 SQVTM, CDR2 ANQGSEA. This CDR3 spans 13 amino acids. CDR3 loop: CSVGAGRREKLFF. For the CDR3, the DNA is TGCAGCGTTGGGGCAGGGAGGAGGGAAAAACTGTTTTTT. The variable domain in full, with the rest retrieved from reference TRBV29-1 and TRBJ1-4, is SAVISQKPSRDICQRGTSLTIQCQVDSQVTMMFWYRQQPGQSLTLIATANQGSEATYESGFVIDKFPISRPNLTFSTLTVSNMSPEDSSIYLCSVGAGRREKLFFGSGTQLSVL.

The chain has TRBV30 and TRBJ2-1, with TRBD2 identical over 9 bases. The CDR3 has 15 amino acids. After removal of 4 bases from V and 3 bases from J, the junction contained 7 bases not matched to a gene. Per germline, CDR1 GTSNPN and CDR2 SVGIG (reference sequence). The CDR3 DNA sequence: TGTGCCTGGACGGGGACTAGCCGAATCTACAATGAGCAGTTCTTC. It specifies CAWTGTSRIYNEQFF.

The sample holds one count of this clone. The chain combines TRBV7-9 with TRBJ2-1, with D possibly being TRBD2 (7 bases). CDR1 and CDR2 from the germline V gene are SEHNR and FQNEAQ (reference sequence). V was clipped by 3 bases and J by 5 bases, with 11 bases between them. The CDR3 totals 14 residues. The DNA of the CDR3 is TGTGCCAGCAGCTTTGGGGGGGGGCACAATGAGCAGTTCTTC. It is translated as CASSFGGGHNEQFF.

This chain uses TRBV19 with TRBJ2-1; D may be TRBD1 or TRBD2 (6 bases each). The length of the CDR3 is 14 residues. Trimming removed 7 bases from V and 2 bases from J, with 12 bases in between. Germline lookup yields CDR1 LNHDA and CDR2 SQIVND (reference sequence). CDR3 loop: CASTLGGPYNEQFF. The DNA of the CDR3 is TGTGCCAGTACCCTGGGGGGCCCCTACAATGAGCAGTTCTTC.

The rearrangement uses TRBV7-2 and TRBJ1-3, with D uncertain. The V end was cut by 0 bases, the J end by 0 bases, with 9 bases between. From germline, CDR1 is SGHTA and CDR2 FQGNSA. The CDR3 is 16 amino acids. The CDR3 nucleotides read TGTGCCAGCAGCTTAGCTCCAGCGAGCTCTGGAAACACCATATATTTT. Translating gives CASSLAPASSGNTIYF.

The chain is built from TRBV7-2 and TRBJ2-1, with D perhaps matching TRBD1 (5 bases). The CDR3 has 17 residues. Trimming removed 0 bases from V and 7 bases from J, with 19 bases in between. Germline V gene lookup returns CDR1 SGHTA and CDR2 FQGNSA. The chain's CDR3 is CASSLAVQGLMRNEQFF. CDR3 DNA sequence: TGTGCCAGCAGCTTAGCGGTCCAGGGCCTGATGAGGAATGAGCAGTTCTTC.

The chain employs TRBV7-4 and TRBJ1-2, with D maybe TRBD1 (5 bases). The CDR3 runs to 16 residues. The V and J ends lost 1 base and 3 bases respectively, with 15 bases between them. Germline loops: CDR1 SGHVT, CDR2 SQSDAQ. This CDR3 is CASSLEGRAVHYGYTF. In DNA, the CDR3 is TGTGCCAGCAGCTTAGAGGGGCGGGCGGTCCACTATGGCTACACCTTC.

The chain is built from TRBV4-3 and TRBJ2-1; a possible D gene is TRBD2 (5 bases). CDR3 length: 16 residues. The V gene's germline CDR1 is LGHNA and CDR2 YSLEER. V was pared by 1 base and J by 3 bases, with 13 bases between. The CDR3 nucleotides read TGCGCCAGCAGCCAAGGGACGGGCGCGGGCTACAATGAGCAGTTCTTC. Residues: CASSQGTGAGYNEQFF.

This clone was detected only a few times. The chain employs TRBV19 and TRBJ1-5; TRBD1 matches at 7 bases. The V segment lost 4 bases and the J segment 7 bases; nucleotides outside the gene matches: 4. This CDR3 comprises 13 residues. Germline V CDR1 and CDR2: LNHDA, SQIVND (reference sequence). The CDR3 reads CASSTSRGQPQHF. In DNA, the CDR3 is TGTGCCAGTAGTACGTCCAGGGGGCAGCCCCAGCATTTT.

This chain links TRBV10-3 with TRBJ2-1; 10 bases fit TRBD1. V trimming: 3 bases; J trimming: 4 bases; junction bases outside the gene matches: 6. Germline assignment: CDR1 ENHRY and CDR2 SYGVKD. The CDR3 is 16 amino acids. CDR3 DNA: TGTGCCATCAGTGACCCGACAGGGGGCAAATACAATGAGCAGTTCTTC. It specifies CAISDPTGGKYNEQFF.

Only one count was recorded for this clone. The V and J genes are TRBV7-8 and TRBJ2-7, with 8 bases aligning to TRBD1. This CDR3 is 15 amino acids long. Germline V gives CDR1 SGHVS, CDR2 FQNEAQ. J was trimmed by 0 bases and V by 5 bases; bases with no gene match: 6. The CDR3 reads CASSLGQASSYEQYF. The CDR3 DNA is TGTGCCAGCAGCCTGGGACAGGCCAGCTCCTACGAGCAGTACTTC.

The chain is built from TRBV6-5 and TRBJ1-2, with D maybe TRBD1 (6 bases). Germline CDR1 is MNHEY and CDR2 is SVGAGI. With 6 bases removed from V and 8 bases from J, the gap between germline ends came to 13 bases. The CDR3 totals 12 residues. CDR3 in amino acids: CASRTRTDGYTF. In DNA form, the CDR3 reads TGTGCCAGCAGGACTAGGACAGACGGCTACACCTTC.

The rearrangement joins TRBV29-1 to TRBJ2-1, with TRBD1 matching 7 bases. This CDR3 comprises 13 residues. The junction had 8 bases not matched to a gene; V was cut back by 5 bases and J by 7 bases. Germline V CDR1 and CDR2: SQVTM, ANQGSEA. The CDR3 loop is CSVLRQGRNEQFF. The CDR3 bases are TGCAGCGTTTTAAGACAGGGACGGAATGAGCAGTTCTTC.

This clone was seen a single time. This sequence joins TRBV7-9 and TRBJ2-1; 7 nucleotides agree with TRBD2. This CDR3 has 16 residues. CDR1 and CDR2 from the germline V gene are SEHNR and FQNEAQ (reference sequence). Trimming at V came to 3 bases and at J to 9 bases, leaving 14 bases not matched to a gene. CDR3 nucleotides: TGTGCCAGCAGCTTCGACCCCGCGGGGGTATGGGGTGAGCAGTTCTTC. It codes for CASSFDPAGVWGEQFF.

The chain has TRBV11-2 and TRBJ2-2, with D perhaps matching TRBD1 (5 bases). The V gene's germline CDR1 is SGHAT and CDR2 FQNNGV. Trimming shortened V by 7 bases and J by 4 bases, and 13 bases separated the two germline ends. There are 14 residues in the CDR3. The CDR3 nucleotides read TGTGCCAGCACTCTCACAGGTGGCACCGGGGAGCTGTTTTTT. Protein product: CASTLTGGTGELFF. The full variable domain, rest sourced from reference TRBV11-2 and TRBJ2-2, is EAGVAQSPRYKIIEKRQSVAFWCNPISGHATLYWYQQILGQGPKLLIQFQNNGVVDDSQLPKDRFSAERLKGVDSTLKIQPAKLEDSAVYLCASTLTGGTGELFFGEGSRLTVL.

The rearrangement joins TRBV14 to TRBJ1-4; possibly TRBD1 for D (6 bases). From germline, CDR1 is SGHDN and CDR2 FVKESK. V shed 4 bases and J shed 4 bases, with 10 bases lying between them. The CDR3 is made up of 14 amino acids. The chain's CDR3 is CASSPQGSNEKLFF. The CDR3 nucleotides read TGTGCCAGCAGCCCACAGGGTAGTAATGAAAAACTGTTTTTT.

The chain recombines TRBV4-3 with TRBJ1-3; perhaps TRBD1 as D (6 bases). This CDR3 contains 18 residues. V lost 0 bases and J 4 bases, leaving 19 bases between the germline ends. Germline V gene data show CDR1 as LGHNA and CDR2 as YSLEER. The CDR3 nucleotides are TGCGCCAGCAGCCAAGAGGTCAGGGGAAGAGCCTGGGGAAACACCATATATTTT. Its translation: CASSQEVRGRAWGNTIYF.

This chain uses TRBV5-6 with TRBJ1-4; perhaps TRBD1 as D (6 bases). The ends were cut back, 2 bases at V and 7 bases at J, with 15 bases in the middle. Germline assignment: CDR1 SGHDT and CDR2 YYEEEE. CDR3 length: 15 amino acids. This CDR3 is CASSFQGPRGEKLFF. The CDR3 DNA follows: TGTGCCAGCAGCTTTCAGGGGCCGCGGGGTGAAAAACTGTTTTTT.

J is TRBJ2-5 and V is TRBV19; maybe TRBD1 (6 bases). There are 13 residues in the CDR3. Germline V gene sequence: CDR1 LNHDA, CDR2 SQIVND (reference sequence). V was pared by 6 bases and J by 5 bases, with 13 bases between. The CDR3 DNA reads TGTGCCAGTAGCGTACAGGGTTGGGAGACCCAGTACTTC. It is translated as CASSVQGWETQYF.

The chain employs TRBV28 and TRBJ1-5; tentatively, D is TRBD1 (6 bases). Per germline, CDR1 MDHEN and CDR2 SYDVKM. V was shortened by 7 bases and J by 5 bases, with 18 bases between the two germline ends. The CDR3 extends over 15 amino acids. Here the CDR3 reads CASTRRGAGDQPQHF. In nucleotides, the CDR3 is TGTGCCAGCACTCGGAGGGGCGCAGGGGATCAGCCCCAGCATTTT.

This clone has only a few counts. V and J are TRBV19 and TRBJ1-3; the D is unclear. The CDR3 loop spans 15 amino acids. V was clipped by 3 bases and J by 0 bases, with 9 bases between them. CDR1 LNHDA and CDR2 SQIVND come from the germline V gene (reference sequence). CDR3 amino acids: CASSILDISGNTIYF. CDR3 in DNA: TGTGCCAGTAGTATCCTTGACATCTCTGGAAACACCATATATTTT. Variable domain in full (rest from reference TRBV19 and TRBJ1-3): DGGITQSPKYLFRKEGQNVTLSCEQNLNHDAMYWYRQDPGQGLRLIYYSQIVNDFQKGDIAEGYSVSREKKESFPLTVTSAQKNPTAFYLCASSILDISGNTIYFGEGSWLTVV.

The V call is TRBV18, the J call TRBJ1-2; no reliable D call. This CDR3 has 13 residues. V was cut by 4 bases and J by 4 bases, with 10 bases left in between. Germline CDR1 and CDR2: KGHSH and LQKENI. CDR3 in DNA: TGTGCCAGCTCACTGGGAACAGCCTATGGCTACACCTTC. The encoded protein is CASSLGTAYGYTF.

The chain carries TRBV28 and TRBJ1-1; a weak D match, TRBD1 (5 bases). Germline loops: CDR1 MDHEN, CDR2 SYDVKM. This CDR3 spans 16 amino acids. V dropped 5 bases and J dropped 2 bases, with 18 bases sitting between them. Here the CDR3 reads CASSRDVLTPNTEAFF. CDR3 in DNA: TGTGCCAGCAGTCGGGACGTACTAACCCCTAACACTGAAGCTTTCTTT.

The chain joins TRBV5-4 to TRBJ1-2, with TRBD1 as a possible D gene (5 bases). Germline V CDR1 and CDR2: SGHNT, YYREEE (reference sequence). Trimming took off 0 bases at V and 2 bases at J, with 8 bases between the two ends. The CDR3 extends over 14 amino acids. The chain's CDR3 is CASSLDWGNYGYTF. The DNA for the CDR3 is TGTGCCAGCAGCTTGGATTGGGGGAACTATGGCTACACCTTC.

This chain links TRBV4-1 with TRBJ2-7; D unresolved. Looked up from germline, CDR1 is MGHRA and CDR2 is YSYEKL. Trimming removed 5 bases at V and 0 bases at J, with 17 bases between. This CDR3 spans 16 amino acids. CDR3 nucleotides: TGCGCCAGCAGCACCCGGCCCGACGTGGTCTCCTACGAGCAGTACTTC. The encoded protein is CASSTRPDVVSYEQYF.